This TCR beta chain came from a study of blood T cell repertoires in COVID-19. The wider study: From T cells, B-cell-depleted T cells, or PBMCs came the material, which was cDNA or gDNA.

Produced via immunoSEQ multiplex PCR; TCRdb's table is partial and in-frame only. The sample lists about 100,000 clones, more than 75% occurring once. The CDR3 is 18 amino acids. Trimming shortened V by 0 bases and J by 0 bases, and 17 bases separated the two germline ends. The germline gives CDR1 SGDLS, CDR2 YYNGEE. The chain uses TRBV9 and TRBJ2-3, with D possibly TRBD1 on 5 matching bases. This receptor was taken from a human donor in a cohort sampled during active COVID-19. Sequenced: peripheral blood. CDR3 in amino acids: CASSVAAAVGPSTDTQYF. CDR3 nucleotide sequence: TGTGCCAGCAGCGTAGCCGCGGCGGTGGGGCCTAGCACAGATACGCAGTATTTT.